These 2 T cell receptor beta chains share one sample of origin, sequenced in a study of T cells in Graves' hyperthyroidism and ophthalmopathy. RNA transcripts served as the template for amplifying TCR beta CDR3 regions. The HTBI primer set served for first-round RT-PCR of the TCR CDR3. One entry per CDR3 protein results from TCRdb running MiXCR on the multiplex PCR reads. This table has over 550,000 distinct CDR3 sequences, roughly 17% appearing once. The specimen was blood. The receptors here all came from a woman between 18 and 29 years old with Graves' hyperthyroidism.

V usage is TRBV28 and J usage is TRBJ1-5, with 7 bases fitting TRBD1. Germline V lookup: CDR1 MDHEN, CDR2 SYDVKM. CDR3 size: 17 residues. The V segment lost 5 bases and the J segment 1 base; nucleotides outside the gene matches: 11. CDR3 bases: TGTGCCAGCAGTCCTCGGGACAGATCCTCCAGCAATCAGCCCCAGCATTTT. Translation gives CASSPRDRSSSNQPQHF.

In its sample, this clonotype was seen many times. The chain carries TRBV6-2 or TRBV6-3 and TRBJ2-5, with TRBD1 matching 8 bases. V shed 5 bases and J 2 bases; nucleotides not matched to a gene: 4. The CDR3 totals 14 residues. CDR1 is MNHEY and CDR2 is SVGEGT in the germline V gene. CDR3 nucleotide sequence: TGTGCCAGCAGTCGGACAGGGCCTCAAGAGACCCAGTACTTC. It encodes CASSRTGPQETQYF.